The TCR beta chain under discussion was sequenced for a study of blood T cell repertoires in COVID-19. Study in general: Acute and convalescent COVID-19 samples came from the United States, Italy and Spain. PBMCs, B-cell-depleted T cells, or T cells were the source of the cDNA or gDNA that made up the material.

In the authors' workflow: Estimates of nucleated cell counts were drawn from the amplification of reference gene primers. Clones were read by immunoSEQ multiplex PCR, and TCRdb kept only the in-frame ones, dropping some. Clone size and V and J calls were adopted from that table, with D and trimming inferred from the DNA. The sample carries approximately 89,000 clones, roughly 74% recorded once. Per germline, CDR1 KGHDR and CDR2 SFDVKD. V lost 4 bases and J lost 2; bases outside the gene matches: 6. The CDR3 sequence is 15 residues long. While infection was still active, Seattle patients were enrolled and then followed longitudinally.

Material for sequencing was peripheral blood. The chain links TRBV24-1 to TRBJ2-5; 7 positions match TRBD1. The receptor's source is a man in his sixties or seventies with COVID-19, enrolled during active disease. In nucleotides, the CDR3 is TGTGCCACCAGTGACTCGACAGGGAGTCAAGAGACCCAGTACTTC. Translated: CATSDSTGSQETQYF.